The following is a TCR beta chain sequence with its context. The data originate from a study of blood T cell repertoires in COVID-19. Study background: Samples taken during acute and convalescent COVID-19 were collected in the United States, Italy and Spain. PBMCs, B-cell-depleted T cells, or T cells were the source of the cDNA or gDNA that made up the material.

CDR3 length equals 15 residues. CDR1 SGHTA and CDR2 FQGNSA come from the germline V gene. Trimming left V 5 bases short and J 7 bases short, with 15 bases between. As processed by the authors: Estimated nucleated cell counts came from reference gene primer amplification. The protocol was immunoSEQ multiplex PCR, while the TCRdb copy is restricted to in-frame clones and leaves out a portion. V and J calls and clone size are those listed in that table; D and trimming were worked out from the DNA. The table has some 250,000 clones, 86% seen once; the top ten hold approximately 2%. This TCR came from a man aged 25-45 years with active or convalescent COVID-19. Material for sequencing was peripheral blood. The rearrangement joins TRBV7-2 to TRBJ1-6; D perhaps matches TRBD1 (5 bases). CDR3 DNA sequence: TGTGCCAGCAGCCCCGCACAGGCCTTCAATTCACCCCTCCACTTT. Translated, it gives CASSPAQAFNSPLHF. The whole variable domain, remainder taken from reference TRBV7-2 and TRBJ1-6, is GAGVSQSPSNKVTEKGKDVELRCDPISGHTALYWYRQSLGQGLEFLIYFQGNSAPDKSGLPSDRFSAERTGGSVSTLTIQRTQQEDSAVYLCASSPAQAFNSPLHFGNGTRLTVT.